This TCR beta chain stems from a study of blood T cell repertoires in COVID-19. Enrolled through a virtual design, the participants were between about 18 and 89 years of age and came from fewer than 30 US areas. Within the 2 weeks before study entry, each person in the exposed group met a COVID-19 case. This clone was counted a few times. Per the study methods: Estimation of nucleated cell counts was performed using reference gene primer amplification. Sequenced by immunoSEQ multiplex PCR; TCRdb stores in-frame clones only, minus some. The V and J calls and clone size come from that table; D and trimming were worked out from the DNA. The sample includes under 300,000 clones, roughly 85% seen only once; the top ten take around 6.3%. CDR3 length: 15 residues. Germline CDR1 and CDR2: SGDLS and YYNGEE. V lost 4 bases and J lost 2; bases outside the gene matches: 4.

This receptor was taken from a woman aged 50 to 60 who had been exposed to COVID-19. Sequencing used PBMCs or T cells enriched from blood (not recorded which). This chain connects TRBV9 to TRBJ2-2; 8 bases fit TRBD2. The CDR3 is CASSSSGLNTGELFF. The CDR3, as DNA: TGTGCCAGCAGCTCTAGCGGGCTTAACACCGGGGAGCTGTTTTTT.